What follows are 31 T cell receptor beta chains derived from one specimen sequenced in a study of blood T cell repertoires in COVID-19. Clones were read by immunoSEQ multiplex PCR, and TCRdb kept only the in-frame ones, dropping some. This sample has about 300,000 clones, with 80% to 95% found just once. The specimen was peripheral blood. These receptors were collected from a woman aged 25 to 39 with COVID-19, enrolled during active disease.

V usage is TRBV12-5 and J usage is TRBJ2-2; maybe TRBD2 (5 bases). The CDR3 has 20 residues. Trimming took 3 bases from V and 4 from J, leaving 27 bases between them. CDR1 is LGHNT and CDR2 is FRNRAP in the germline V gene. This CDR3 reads CASGFAVGPTRLLRTGELFF. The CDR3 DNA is TGTGCTAGTGGTTTCGCGGTGGGCCCTACTAGACTCCTTCGCACCGGGGAGCTGTTTTTT.

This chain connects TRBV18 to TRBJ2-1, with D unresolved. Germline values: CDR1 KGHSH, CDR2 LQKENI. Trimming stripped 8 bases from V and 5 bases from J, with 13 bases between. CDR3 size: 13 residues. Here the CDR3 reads CASTTKTDNEQFF. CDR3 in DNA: TGTGCCAGCACAACCAAAACCGACAATGAGCAGTTCTTC.

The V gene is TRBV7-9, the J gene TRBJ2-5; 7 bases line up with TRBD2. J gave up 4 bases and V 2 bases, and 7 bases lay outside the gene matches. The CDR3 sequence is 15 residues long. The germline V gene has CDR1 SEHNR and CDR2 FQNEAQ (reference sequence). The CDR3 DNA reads TGTGCCAGCAGCTTAAGTCTCGGGGGGAGAGAGACCCAGTACTTC. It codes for CASSLSLGGRETQYF.

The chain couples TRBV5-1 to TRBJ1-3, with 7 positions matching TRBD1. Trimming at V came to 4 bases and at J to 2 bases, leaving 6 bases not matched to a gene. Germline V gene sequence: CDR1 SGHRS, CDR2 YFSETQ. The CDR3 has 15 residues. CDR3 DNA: TGCGCCAGCAGCCGGAACAGGGGAACTGGAAACACCATATATTTT. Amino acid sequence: CASSRNRGTGNTIYF.

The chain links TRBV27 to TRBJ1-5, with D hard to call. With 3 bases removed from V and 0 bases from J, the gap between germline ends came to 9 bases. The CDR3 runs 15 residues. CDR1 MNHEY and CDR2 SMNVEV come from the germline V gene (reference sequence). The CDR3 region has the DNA TGTGCCAGCAGTTTGGGCCCATATAGCAATCAGCCCCAGCATTTT. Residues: CASSLGPYSNQPQHF.

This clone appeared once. CDR3 protein: CASSFPGRNEKLFF. The CDR3 nucleotides are TGCGCCAGCAGCTTTCCCGGCAGGAATGAAAAACTGTTTTTT. V gene TRBV5-1 combines with J gene TRBJ1-4; D gene unclear. V was shortened by 2 bases and J by 5 bases, with 10 bases between the two germline ends. The CDR3 contains 14 residues. CDR1 is SGHRS, CDR2 YFSETQ, per germline.

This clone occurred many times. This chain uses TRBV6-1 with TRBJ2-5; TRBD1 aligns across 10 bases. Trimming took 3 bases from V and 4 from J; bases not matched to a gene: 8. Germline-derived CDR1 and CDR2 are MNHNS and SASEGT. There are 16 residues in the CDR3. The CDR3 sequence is CASSDRDRGMAETQYF. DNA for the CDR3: TGTGCCAGCAGTGACCGGGACAGGGGTATGGCAGAGACCCAGTACTTC.

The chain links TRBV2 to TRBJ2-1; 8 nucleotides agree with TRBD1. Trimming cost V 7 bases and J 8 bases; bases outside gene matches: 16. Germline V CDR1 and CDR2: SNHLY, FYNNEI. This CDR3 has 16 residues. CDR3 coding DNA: TGTGCCAGCATCCCACCGGGTGGCAGGGGGCGGTATGAGCAGTTCTTC. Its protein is CASIPPGGRGRYEQFF.

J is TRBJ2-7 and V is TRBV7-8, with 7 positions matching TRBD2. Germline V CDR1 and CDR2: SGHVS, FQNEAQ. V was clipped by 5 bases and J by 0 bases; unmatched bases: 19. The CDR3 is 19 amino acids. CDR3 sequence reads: CASSPRGGLAVPSSYEQYF. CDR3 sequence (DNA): TGTGCCAGCAGCCCGAGGGGCGGGCTAGCGGTACCGAGCTCCTACGAGCAGTACTTC. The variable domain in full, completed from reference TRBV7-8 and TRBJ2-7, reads GAGVSQSPRYKVAKRGQDVALRCDPISGHVSLFWYQQALGQGPEFLTYFQNEAQLDKSGLPSDRFFAERPEGSVSTLKIQRTQQEDSAVYLCASSPRGGLAVPSSYEQYFGPGTRLTVT.

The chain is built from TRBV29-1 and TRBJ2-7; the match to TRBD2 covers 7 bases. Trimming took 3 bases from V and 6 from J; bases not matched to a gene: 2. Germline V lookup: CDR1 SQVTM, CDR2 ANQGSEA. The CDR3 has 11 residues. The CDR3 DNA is TGCAGCGTTGAGTCGGGGGGCGAGCAGTACTTC. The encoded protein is CSVESGGEQYF.

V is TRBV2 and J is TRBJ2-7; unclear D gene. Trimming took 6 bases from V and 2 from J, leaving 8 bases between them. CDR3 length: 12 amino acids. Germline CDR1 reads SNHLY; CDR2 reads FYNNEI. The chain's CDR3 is CASRSRTYEQYF. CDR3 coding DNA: TGTGCCAGCAGGTCGCGGACCTACGAGCAGTACTTC.

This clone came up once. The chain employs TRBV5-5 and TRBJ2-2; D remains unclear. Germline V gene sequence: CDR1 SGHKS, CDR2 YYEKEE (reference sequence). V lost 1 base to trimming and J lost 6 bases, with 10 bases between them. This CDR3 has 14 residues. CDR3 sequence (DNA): TGTGCCAGCAGCTTGTTTACTGAGGCCGGGGAGCTGTTTTTT. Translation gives CASSLFTEAGELFF.

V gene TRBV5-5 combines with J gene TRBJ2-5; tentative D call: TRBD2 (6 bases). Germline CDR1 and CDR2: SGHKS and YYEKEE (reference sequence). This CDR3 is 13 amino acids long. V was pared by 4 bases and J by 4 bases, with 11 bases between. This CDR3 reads CASSPHGGETQYF. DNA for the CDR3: TGTGCCAGCAGCCCCCACGGGGGAGAGACCCAGTACTTC.

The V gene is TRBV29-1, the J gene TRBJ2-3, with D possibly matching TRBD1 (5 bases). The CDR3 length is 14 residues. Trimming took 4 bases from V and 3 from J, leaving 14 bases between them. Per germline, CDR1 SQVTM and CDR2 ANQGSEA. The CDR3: CSVVPQGRTDTQYF. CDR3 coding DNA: TGCAGCGTTGTCCCGCAGGGAAGGACAGATACGCAGTATTTT.

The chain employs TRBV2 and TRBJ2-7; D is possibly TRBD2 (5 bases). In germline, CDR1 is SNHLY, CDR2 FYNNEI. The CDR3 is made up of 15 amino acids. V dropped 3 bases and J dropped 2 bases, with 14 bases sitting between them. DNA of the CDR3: TGTGCCAGCAGTGACGGAATAGGGAGAACCTACGAGCAGTACTTC. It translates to CASSDGIGRTYEQYF.

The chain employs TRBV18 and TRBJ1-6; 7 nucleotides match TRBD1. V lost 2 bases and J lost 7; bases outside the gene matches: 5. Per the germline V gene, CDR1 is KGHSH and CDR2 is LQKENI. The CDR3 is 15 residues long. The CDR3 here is CASSPWTGANSPLHF. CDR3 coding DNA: TGTGCCAGCTCACCATGGACAGGAGCAAATTCACCCCTCCACTTT. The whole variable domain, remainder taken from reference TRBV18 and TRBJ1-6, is NAGVMQNPRHLVRRRGQEARLRCSPMKGHSHVYWYRQLPEEGLKFMVYLQKENIIDESGMPKERFSAEFPKEGPSILRIQQVVRGDSAAYFCASSPWTGANSPLHFGNGTRLTVT.

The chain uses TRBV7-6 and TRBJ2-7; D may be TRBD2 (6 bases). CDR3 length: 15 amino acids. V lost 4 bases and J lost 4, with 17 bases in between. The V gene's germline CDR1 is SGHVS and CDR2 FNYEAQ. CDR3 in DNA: TGTGCCAGCAGCTCTCGTGGCGGGGCCTTGTACGAGCAGTACTTC. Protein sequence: CASSSRGGALYEQYF.

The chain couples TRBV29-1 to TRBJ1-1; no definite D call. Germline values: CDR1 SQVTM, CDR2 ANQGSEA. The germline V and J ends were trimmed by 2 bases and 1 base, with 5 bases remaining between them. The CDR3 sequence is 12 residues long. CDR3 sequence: CSVEPGNTEAFF. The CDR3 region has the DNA TGCAGCGTTGAACCGGGGAACACTGAAGCTTTCTTT.

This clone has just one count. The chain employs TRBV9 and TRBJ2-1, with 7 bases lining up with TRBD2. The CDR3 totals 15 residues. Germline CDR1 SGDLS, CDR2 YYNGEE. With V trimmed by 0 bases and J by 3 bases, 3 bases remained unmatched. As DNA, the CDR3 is TGTGCCAGCAGCGTAGGGGCTAGCGGCTACAATGAGCAGTTCTTC. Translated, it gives CASSVGASGYNEQFF.

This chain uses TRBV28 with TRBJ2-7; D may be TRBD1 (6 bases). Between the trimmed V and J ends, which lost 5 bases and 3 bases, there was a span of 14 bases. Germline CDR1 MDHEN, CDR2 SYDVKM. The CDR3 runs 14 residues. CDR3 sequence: CASSLRDRLYEQYF. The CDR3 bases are TGTGCCAGCAGTCTAAGAGACAGGCTCTACGAGCAGTACTTC. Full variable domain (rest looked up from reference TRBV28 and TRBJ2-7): DVKVTQSSRYLVKRTGEKVFLECVQDMDHENMFWYRQDPGLGLRLIYFSYDVKMKEKGDIPEGYSVSREKKERFSLILESASTNQTSMYLCASSLRDRLYEQYFGPGTRLTVT.

The CDR3, as DNA: TGTGCCAGCAACGAGGAGCAAGGCACTGAAGCTTTCTTT. As protein: CASNEEQGTEAFF. This chain links TRBV2 with TRBJ1-1; unclear D gene. The CDR3 is made up of 13 amino acids. Germline CDR1 is SNHLY and CDR2 is FYNNEI. Trimming shortened V by 7 bases and J by 4 bases, and 13 bases separated the two germline ends.

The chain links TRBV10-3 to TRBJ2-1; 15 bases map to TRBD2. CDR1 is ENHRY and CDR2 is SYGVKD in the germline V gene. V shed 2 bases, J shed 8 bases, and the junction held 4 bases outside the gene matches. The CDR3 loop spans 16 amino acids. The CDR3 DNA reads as TGTGCCATCAGTGAGCCCGGACTAGCGGGAGGGCATGAGCAGTTCTTC. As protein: CAISEPGLAGGHEQFF.

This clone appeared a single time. This chain's CDR3 is CASSFSGQNDEAFF. The DNA of the CDR3 is TGTGCCAGCAGTTTCTCCGGACAAAACGATGAAGCTTTCTTT. The chain carries TRBV28 and TRBJ1-1; possible D gene TRBD1, 5 bases. Germline-derived CDR1 and CDR2 are MDHEN and SYDVKM. Trimming took 3 bases from V and 7 from J, leaving 15 bases between them. The CDR3 has 14 residues.

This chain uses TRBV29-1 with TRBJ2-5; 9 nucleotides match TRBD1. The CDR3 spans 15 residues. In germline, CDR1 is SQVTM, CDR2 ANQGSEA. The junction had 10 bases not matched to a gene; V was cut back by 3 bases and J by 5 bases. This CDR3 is CSVDPTTGGTETQYF. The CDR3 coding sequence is TGCAGCGTTGACCCGACGACAGGGGGGACGGAGACCCAGTACTTC.

Written as DNA, the CDR3 is TGCGCCAGCAGCCAAGATACAGGGTATCCCGGGGAGCTGTTTTTT. Translation: CASSQDTGYPGELFF. The chain couples TRBV4-1 to TRBJ2-2; D possibly corresponds to TRBD1 (6 bases). From germline, CDR1 is MGHRA and CDR2 YSYEKL. Trimming left V 0 bases short and J 6 bases short, with 11 bases between. The CDR3 has 15 residues.

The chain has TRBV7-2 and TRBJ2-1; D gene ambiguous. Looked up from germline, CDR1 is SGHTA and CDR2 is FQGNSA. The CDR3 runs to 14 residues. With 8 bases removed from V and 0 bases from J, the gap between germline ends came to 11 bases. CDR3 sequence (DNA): TGTGCCAGCTTGGCGGAAAGCTCCTACAATGAGCAGTTCTTC. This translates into CASLAESSYNEQFF.

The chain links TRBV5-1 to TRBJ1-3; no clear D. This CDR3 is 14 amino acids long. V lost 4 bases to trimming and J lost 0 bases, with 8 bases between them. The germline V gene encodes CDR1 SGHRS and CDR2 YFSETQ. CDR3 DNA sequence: TGCGCCAGCAGCGAGCCGGGCTCTGGAAACACCATATATTTT. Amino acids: CASSEPGSGNTIYF.

The CDR3 loop is CAWTPHRGGTGELFF. The CDR3 DNA reads as TGTGCCTGGACCCCGCATAGGGGCGGCACCGGGGAGCTGTTTTTT. The J gene is TRBJ2-2, the V gene TRBV30; D possibly corresponds to TRBD1 (5 bases). V lost 4 bases and J 4 bases, leaving 16 bases between the germline ends. The CDR3 covers 15 residues. Germline CDR1 is GTSNPN and CDR2 is SVGIG (reference sequence).

The CDR3 DNA follows: TGTGCCTGGAGTGCCCGTGTGTACTCTGAAGCTTTCTTT. Its protein is CAWSARVYSEAFF. The chain has TRBV30 and TRBJ1-1, with unresolved D. V was clipped by 1 base and J by 6 bases, with 12 bases between them. Germline values: CDR1 GTSNPN, CDR2 SVGIG (reference sequence). The CDR3 is made up of 13 amino acids. Full variable domain (remainder filled in from reference TRBV30 and TRBJ1-1): SQTIHQWPATLVQPVGSPLSLECTVEGTSNPNLYWYRQAAGRGLQLLFYSVGIGQISSEVPQNLSASRPQDRQFILSSKKLLLSDSGFYLCAWSARVYSEAFFGQGTRLTVV.

The CDR3 here is CATRGQPDTEAFF. DNA of the CDR3: TGTGCCACCAGGGGGCAGCCAGACACTGAAGCTTTCTTT. This sequence joins TRBV24-1 and TRBJ1-1, with D tentatively TRBD1 (5 bases). Germline V gene sequence: CDR1 KGHDR, CDR2 SFDVKD. V was shortened by 7 bases and J by 3 bases, with 11 bases between the two germline ends. The CDR3 covers 13 residues.

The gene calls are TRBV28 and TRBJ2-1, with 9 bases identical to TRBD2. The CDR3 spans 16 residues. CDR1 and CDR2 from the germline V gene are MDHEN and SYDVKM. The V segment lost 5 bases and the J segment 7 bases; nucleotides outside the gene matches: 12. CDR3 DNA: TGTGCCAGCAGTACCATTTTAGCGGGAGTGGGGAATGAGCAGTTCTTC. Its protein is CASSTILAGVGNEQFF.